Described below is a single T cell receptor (beta chain) sequence and its context. As the CDR3 is not closed by the conserved phenylalanine or tryptophan, this likely results from a read error. It is unclear where the CDR3 begins or ends on the DNA, so no DNA is shown, and the CDR3 is as TCRdb lists it. The data stem from a study of T-cell memory formation after mild COVID-19. TCRdb redid the calling of the 5' RACE reads with MiXCR, one entry per CDR3 protein. The profile shows about 110,000 distinct CDR3 sequences, over 15% of them singletons. The CDR3 adds up to 13 amino acids, both ends counted. CDR1 and CDR2 from the germline V gene are SGHTA and FQGNSA.

The V gene is TRBV7-2, the J gene TRBJ1-3. Input material: PBMCs or a T cell subset sorted from them (not recorded which). The TCR originated in a man in his late teens or twenties who had mild COVID-19 (a few samples of this study predate the infection). Cell type and time point are not known. The chain's CDR3 is CASSLAVSGPLLI.